This record looks at one T cell receptor beta chain sequence and its context. It is likely a read error: a sequence one base away is far more abundant. The sample is drawn from a study of regulatory T cells in long-lasting Graves disease. Study in general: Persistence in Graves' disease required over 5 years of antithyroid drugs plus positive TSH receptor antibodies.

Specified time point: persistent/refractory GD, antithyroid drugs over 5 years with positive TRAb. Extracted RNA from PBMCs served as the source of the TCR library. The authors built TCR beta libraries using iRepertoire HTBI primers and Arm-PCR of CDR3 regions. Authors' analysis steps: Taken together, the samples had roughly 56 TRBV and more than 12 TRBJ segments identified. TCRdb reprocessed the multiplex PCR reads via MiXCR and lists one record per CDR3 protein. These V and J calls originate from TCRdb's pipeline instead of the authors' own analysis. The data contain about 300,000 distinct CDR3 sequences, 20% to 25% of them seen just once; the ten biggest clones take up 45% to 70%. Germline CDR1 is SNHLY and CDR2 is FYNNEI. The CDR3 length is 11 residues.

This sequence was found in a female donor with Graves disease. The J gene is TRBJ2-7, the V gene TRBV2; D gene uncertain. Sequencing used peripheral blood mononuclear cells (PBMCs), obtained when the disease was refractory, from a patient treated with antithyroid drugs. CDR3 residues: CASSGAYKQYF. In nucleotides, the CDR3 is TGTGCCAGCAGTGGGGCCTACAAGCAGTACTTC. The full variable domain, completed using reference TRBV2 and TRBJ2-7, is EPEVTQTPSHQVTQMGQEVILRCVPISNHLYFYWYRQILGQKVEFLVSFYNNEISEKSEIFDDQFSVERPDGSNFTLKIRSTKLEDSAMYFCASSGAYKQYFGPGTRLTVT.